These 30 T cell receptor beta chains originate from one sample sequenced in a study of T cell repertoires in cytomegalovirus infection. TCRdb re-called the reads with MiXCR, one entry per CDR3 protein. The repertoire holds about 260,000 distinct CDR3 sequences, with around 13% as singletons. The sequencing input was PBMCs. The receptors derive from a human donor in good health (CMV status not recorded). Some clones in this sample may be carry-over from other donors' samples.

This rearrangement joins TRBV7-9 to TRBJ2-1, with 7 bases identical to TRBD1. Germline trimming cut 5 bases from V and 4 bases from J; bases unmatched to any gene: 5. The CDR3 covers 14 residues. Germline V gene data show CDR1 as SEHNR and CDR2 as FQNEAQ (reference sequence). CDR3 region: CASSKRDSYNEQFF. The DNA for the CDR3 is TGTGCCAGCAGCAAGAGGGACAGTTACAATGAGCAGTTCTTC. Complete variable domain (other parts from reference TRBV7-9 and TRBJ2-1): DTGVSQNPRHKITKRGQNVTFRCDPISEHNRLYWYRQTLGQGPEFLTYFQNEAQLEKSRLLSDRFSAERPKGSFSTLEIQRTEQGDSAMYLCASSKRDSYNEQFFGPGTRLTVL.

The rearrangement uses TRBV3-1 and TRBJ2-3, with 13 bases fitting TRBD2. The junction had 9 bases not matched to a gene; V was cut back by 4 bases and J by 8 bases. CDR1 LGHDT and CDR2 YNNKEL come from the germline V gene (reference sequence). This CDR3 comprises 16 residues. CDR3 bases: TGTGCCAGCAGCCTCTGGACTAGCGGGGGTAAGGGTACGCAGTATTTT. It translates to CASSLWTSGGKGTQYF.

This clonotype was seen a handful of times. The CDR3 sequence is CASSLWSGGSSYNEQFF. The CDR3 DNA reads TGTGCCAGCAGCTTATGGAGCGGGGGGAGCTCCTACAATGAGCAGTTCTTC. V usage is TRBV7-9 and J usage is TRBJ2-1, with 9 bases fitting TRBD2. CDR1 is SEHNR and CDR2 is FQNEAQ in the germline V gene (reference sequence). CDR3 length: 17 residues. Losses at the gene ends were 2 bases for V and 0 bases for J; bases not matched to a gene: 5.

This clonotype was detected only a few times. The V gene is TRBV25-1, the J gene TRBJ1-5; D gene unclear. The CDR3 sequence is 12 residues long. CDR1 is MGHDK, CDR2 SYGVNS, per germline. V dropped 3 bases and J dropped 6 bases, with 6 bases sitting between them. CDR3 in amino acids: CASSEGGQPQHF. CDR3 bases: TGTGCCAGCAGTGAGGGAGGTCAGCCCCAGCATTTT.

This clonotype has ten or more counts. This chain uses TRBV12-3 or TRBV12-4 with TRBJ2-7, with a weak D call TRBD1 (6 bases). The CDR3 loop spans 14 amino acids. V was pared by 6 bases and J by 3 bases, with 15 bases between. CDR3 sequence: CASSRRGSVYEQYF. The CDR3 coding sequence is TGTGCCAGCAGCCGCAGGGGTTCTGTCTACGAGCAGTACTTC.

In its sample, this clonotype was seen a few times. The J gene is TRBJ1-2, the V gene TRBV4-1, with unresolved D. With 1 base removed from V and 7 bases from J, the gap between germline ends came to 4 bases. The CDR3 runs 11 residues. Germline assignment: CDR1 MGHRA and CDR2 YSYEKL. The CDR3 protein is CASSQVGGYTF. CDR3 in DNA: TGCGCCAGCAGCCAAGTAGGTGGCTACACCTTC.

The CDR3 nucleotides are TGTGCCAGCACCAGGGGCCTAAATGAAAAACTGTTTTTT. It is translated as CASTRGLNEKLFF. This chain joins TRBV2 and TRBJ1-4; TRBD1 might be the D (6 bases). The CDR3 covers 13 residues. The germline V gene encodes CDR1 SNHLY and CDR2 FYNNEI. Trimming pared 7 bases from V and 5 bases from J, leaving 11 bases between.

This clonotype was recorded at least ten times. This chain uses TRBV7-2 with TRBJ2-1, with 9 bases lining up with TRBD2. This CDR3 is 16 amino acids long. J lost 8 bases, V lost 0 bases, and 8 bases had no gene match. CDR1 is SGHTA, CDR2 FQGNSA, per germline. CDR3 DNA sequence: TGTGCCAGCAGCTTAGCGGGCGGGAGGGCCAAAGATGAGCAGTTCTTC. Its protein is CASSLAGGRAKDEQFF.

The chain links TRBV20-1 to TRBJ1-4; TRBD1 matches at 7 bases. This CDR3 comprises 12 residues. Germline values: CDR1 DFQATT, CDR2 SNEGSKA (reference sequence). V shed 6 bases, J shed 8 bases, and the junction held 6 bases outside the gene matches. CDR3 nucleotide sequence: TGCAGTGCCAGTACAGGGGTCGAAAAACTGTTTTTT. Its translation is CSASTGVEKLFF.

This chain links TRBV6-5 with TRBJ1-1; the D is unclear. The V gene lost 7 bases and the J gene lost 5 bases, with 14 bases spanning the gap. The CDR3 consists of 13 residues. Germline V gene sequence: CDR1 MNHEY, CDR2 SVGAGI. CDR3 sequence: CASIPGSRTEAFF. The CDR3, as DNA: TGTGCCAGCATTCCCGGCTCGAGGACTGAAGCTTTCTTT.

Many counts were recorded for this clonotype. This chain joins TRBV7-8 and TRBJ2-7; D possibly matches TRBD1 or TRBD2 (5 bases each). In germline, CDR1 is SGHVS, CDR2 FQNEAQ. The V and J ends lost 3 bases and 2 bases respectively, with 11 bases between them. The CDR3 is made up of 14 amino acids. The CDR3 coding sequence is TGTGCCAGCAGCTTGGGGACGTTTACCTACGAGCAGTACTTC. Translation gives CASSLGTFTYEQYF. The whole variable domain, filled in from reference TRBV7-8 and TRBJ2-7, reads GAGVSQSPRYKVAKRGQDVALRCDPISGHVSLFWYQQALGQGPEFLTYFQNEAQLDKSGLPSDRFFAERPEGSVSTLKIQRTQQEDSAVYLCASSLGTFTYEQYFGPGTRLTVT.

This clonotype came up a few times. V usage is TRBV29-1 and J usage is TRBJ2-2, with TRBD2 matching over 13 bases. Germline lookup yields CDR1 SQVTM and CDR2 ANQGSEA. The J segment lost 6 bases and the V segment lost 7 bases, leaving 8 bases of the junction unmatched. This CDR3 has 15 amino acids. CDR3 DNA sequence: TGCAGCGGCCTAAAACTAGCGGGGGGGCCCGGGGAGCTGTTTTTT. Translating gives CSGLKLAGGPGELFF.

This clonotype was seen ten or more times. The V and J genes are TRBV7-6 and TRBJ2-3; no clear D. CDR1 is SGHVS and CDR2 is FNYEAQ in the germline V gene. The V and J ends lost 4 bases and 2 bases respectively, with 13 bases between them. The CDR3 totals 15 residues. The CDR3 DNA reads as TGTGCCAGCAGCTCTTTGGGCGGCCTCACAGATACGCAGTATTTT. Encoded protein: CASSSLGGLTDTQYF. Filled out from reference TRBV7-6 and TRBJ2-3, the complete variable domain reads GAGVSQSPRYKVTKRGQDVALRCDPISGHVSLYWYRQALGQGPEFLTYFNYEAQQDKSGLPNDRFSAERPEGSISTLTIQRTEQRDSAMYRCASSSLGGLTDTQYFGPGTRLTVL.

The V call is TRBV5-6, the J call TRBJ1-2, with D possibly being TRBD1 (6 bases). Looked up from germline, CDR1 is SGHDT and CDR2 is YYEEEE. V was pared by 1 base and J by 11 bases, with 15 bases between. The CDR3 runs to 13 residues. The DNA for the CDR3 is TGTGCCAGCAGCTTGAACAGGGAAGGACCTTACACCTTC. This encodes CASSLNREGPYTF.

The chain couples TRBV7-9 to TRBJ2-7, with D possibly being TRBD2 (5 bases). Trimming stripped 2 bases from V and 6 bases from J, with 8 bases between. CDR1 is SEHNR, CDR2 FQNEAQ, per germline (reference sequence). The CDR3 is 12 amino acids. In DNA form, the CDR3 reads TGTGCCAGCAGCTTACTAAGCGGCGAGCAGTACTTC. It is translated as CASSLLSGEQYF.

The genes are TRBV7-6 and TRBJ2-2, with no clear D. The V end lost 5 bases, the J end lost 4 bases, and 11 bases lay between the germline ends. Germline V gene lookup returns CDR1 SGHVS and CDR2 FNYEAQ. The length of the CDR3 is 14 residues. CDR3 nucleotide sequence: TGTGCCAGCAGCGACGGAAAAGGCACCGGGGAGCTGTTTTTT. This sequence encodes CASSDGKGTGELFF.

Only a few counts were recorded for this clonotype. The chain joins TRBV28 to TRBJ1-5; 7 bases match TRBD1. The V segment lost 4 bases and the J segment 2 bases; nucleotides outside the gene matches: 5. CDR3 length equals 15 residues. Per the germline V gene, CDR1 is MDHEN and CDR2 is SYDVKM. The CDR3 coding sequence is TGTGCCAGCAGTTATAAAGACAGGGGCAATCAGCCCCAGCATTTT. It yields the protein CASSYKDRGNQPQHF.

This rearrangement joins TRBV6-2 or TRBV6-3 to TRBJ2-7, with 9 bases that match TRBD1. The J segment lost 6 bases and the V segment lost 4 bases, leaving 10 bases of the junction unmatched. CDR3 length equals 15 residues. Per the germline V gene, CDR1 is MNHEY and CDR2 is SVGEGT. The CDR3, as DNA: TGTGCCAGCAGTTCCACCGGGACAGGGAGGTTCGAGCAGTACTTC. It is translated as CASSSTGTGRFEQYF.

This clonotype was observed a few times. CDR3 protein: CSNLRLNHYEQYF. In DNA form, the CDR3 reads TGCAGTAACTTAAGACTTAACCACTACGAGCAGTACTTC. The chain is built from TRBV20-1 and TRBJ2-7; no clear D gene. V was cut by 8 bases and J by 3 bases, with 17 bases left in between. CDR3 length equals 13 residues. Germline CDR1 and CDR2: DFQATT and SNEGSKA (reference sequence).

At least ten counts were recorded for this clonotype. The CDR3 region is CASSWIGAVSEQYF. CDR3 nucleotide sequence: TGTGCCAGCAGCTGGATTGGCGCGGTTTCCGAGCAGTACTTC. The chain employs TRBV7-2 and TRBJ2-7; D remains unclear. With 4 bases removed from V and 6 bases from J, the gap between germline ends came to 16 bases. CDR1 is SGHTA, CDR2 FQGNSA, per germline. The CDR3 has 14 amino acids.

This clonotype was observed at least ten times. The rearrangement links TRBV29-1 to TRBJ2-3; no clear D. Germline V gene lookup returns CDR1 SQVTM and CDR2 ANQGSEA. With 3 bases removed from V and 0 bases from J, the gap between germline ends came to 1 base. This CDR3 spans 11 amino acids. CDR3: CSVESTDTQYF. As DNA, the CDR3 is TGCAGCGTTGAGAGCACAGATACGCAGTATTTT.

A few counts support this clonotype. The chain recombines TRBV2 with TRBJ2-5; D remains unclear. The V and J ends lost 7 bases and 5 bases respectively, with 17 bases between them. Germline V CDR1 and CDR2: SNHLY, FYNNEI. The CDR3 consists of 14 residues. CDR3 bases: TGTGCCAGCATGAGAGGCCCCTCCGCGGAGACCCAGTACTTC. This encodes CASMRGPSAETQYF.

On this clonotype: One junction end disagrees with the germline gene, perhaps due to a read error. The chain couples TRBV2 to TRBJ2-3, with D hard to call. The CDR3 is 13 residues long. The germline V gene encodes CDR1 SNHLY and CDR2 FYNNEI. CDR3 in amino acids: CTSSEVGTDTQYF. CDR3 nucleotides: TGTACCAGCAGTGAGGTTGGCACAGATACGCAGTATTTT.

In its sample, this clonotype was seen a few times. The chain couples TRBV6-5 to TRBJ1-2; D might be TRBD1 (6 bases). V was cut by 0 bases and J by 7 bases, with 18 bases left in between. Per germline, CDR1 MNHEY and CDR2 SVGAGI. This CDR3 has 16 amino acids. The CDR3 sequence: CASSYSISGADFGYTF. CDR3 in DNA: TGTGCCAGCAGTTACTCGATTTCAGGGGCTGACTTTGGCTACACCTTC.

The chain employs TRBV20-1 and TRBJ2-1; TRBD2 matches 11 bases. The CDR3 sequence is 15 residues long. Germline trimming cut 2 bases from V and 9 bases from J; bases unmatched to any gene: 9. The germline V gene has CDR1 DFQATT and CDR2 SNEGSKA (reference sequence). CDR3 region: CSARRELAGGTEQFF. The CDR3 nucleotides read TGCAGTGCTAGAAGGGAGCTAGCGGGAGGAACTGAGCAGTTCTTC.

In this sample, this clonotype turned up a few times. The V and J genes are TRBV19 and TRBJ2-7; 7 bases match TRBD2. V lost 3 bases, J lost 6 bases, and 8 bases stayed unmatched. This CDR3 spans 14 amino acids. Germline-derived CDR1 and CDR2 are LNHDA and SQIVND (reference sequence). The CDR3 here is CASSIGAGAAEQYF. In DNA form, the CDR3 reads TGTGCCAGTAGTATTGGGGCGGGAGCGGCCGAGCAGTACTTC.

The V call is TRBV10-3, the J call TRBJ1-4, with D perhaps TRBD1 (5 bases). Germline CDR1 is ENHRY and CDR2 is SYGVKD. V gave up 2 bases and J gave up 0 bases, with 7 bases separating them. This CDR3 spans 15 amino acids. CDR3 in amino acids: CAISEGQSTNEKLFF. The CDR3 DNA reads TGTGCCATCAGTGAGGGACAATCAACTAATGAAAAACTGTTTTTT.

The rearrangement uses TRBV5-1 and TRBJ2-2; possibly TRBD2 for D (6 bases). Germline V gene lookup returns CDR1 SGHRS and CDR2 YFSETQ. The CDR3 has 13 amino acids. V lost 4 bases and J 8 bases, leaving 12 bases between the germline ends. CDR3: CASSGTPSGELFF. The CDR3 region has the DNA TGCGCCAGCAGCGGGACTCCCTCTGGGGAGCTGTTTTTT.

The table lists this clonotype with many counts. V is TRBV20-1 and J is TRBJ2-3; the D gene is possibly TRBD2 (5 bases). Germline V CDR1 and CDR2: DFQATT, SNEGSKA (reference sequence). CDR3 length: 12 amino acids. Trimming took 0 bases from V and 12 from J, leaving 13 bases between them. The CDR3 bases are TGCAGTGCTAGAGATCTGCGAGACTATCAGTATTTT. Its protein is CSARDLRDYQYF.

A few counts support this clonotype. The J gene is TRBJ2-1, the V gene TRBV27, with D maybe TRBD2 (5 bases). Trimming stripped 5 bases from V and 8 bases from J, with 13 bases between. The germline V gene has CDR1 MNHEY and CDR2 SMNVEV (reference sequence). The CDR3 loop spans 13 amino acids. CDR3 DNA: TGTGCCAGCAGTCTGGGAGAATATCATGAGCAGTTCTTC. Its protein product is CASSLGEYHEQFF.